This T cell receptor (beta chain) emerged from a study of cytomegalovirus exposure and HLA in healthy donors. Overall study results and limits: In an earlier analysis, most TCR beta V segments were productive about 90% or about 30% of the time.

The PCR made use of 60 Vbeta and 13 Jbeta primers. TCRdb keeps only in-frame clones here, not all; method: immunoSEQ multiplex PCR. The sample lists fewer than 200,000 clones; 82% were seen once. This clone was counted a few times. Its specificity is unknown. Material: PBMCs. The TCR comes from a male donor in good health and CMV-seronegative.

CDR3: CASRRAEETQYF. DNA of the CDR3: TGTGCCAGCCGGAGGGCCGAAGAGACCCAGTACTTC. The chain carries TRBV2 and TRBJ2-5; tentatively, D is TRBD2 (6 bases). V gave up 8 bases and J gave up 3 bases, with 10 bases separating them. CDR1 is SNHLY and CDR2 is FYNNEI in the germline V gene. This CDR3 contains 12 residues.